Presented here are 20 T cell receptor beta chains from one specimen sequenced in a study of naive and memory T cell subsets. Both TRBC1 and TRBC2 were covered by a beta constant-region primer of two equimolar oligonucleotides. TCRdb recomputed calls from the UMI-ligation and nested PCR reads with MiXCR, one row per CDR3 protein. In the table there are 130,000 to 150,000 distinct CDR3 sequences, over 15% of which are singletons. Sample: naive CD4+ T cells from blood. These receptors were taken from a human donor in good health.

Ten or more counts support this clonotype. The chain uses TRBV6-2 or TRBV6-3 and TRBJ2-1; 12 bases map to TRBD2. The germline CDR1 and CDR2 sequences are MNHEY and SVGEGT. CDR3 size: 15 residues. V shed 7 bases, J shed 8 bases, and the junction held 9 bases outside the gene matches. The CDR3 DNA is TGTGCCAGCAACAAACTAGCGGGAGGTCTGGATGAGCAGTTCTTC. Translating gives CASNKLAGGLDEQFF.

This clonotype was found a few times. The chain combines TRBV9 with TRBJ1-3; no firm D call. CDR3 length: 13 amino acids. The V end was cut by 6 bases, the J end by 4 bases, with 11 bases between. Germline V gene data show CDR1 as SGDLS and CDR2 as YYNGEE. CDR3 nucleotides: TGTGCCAGCACTAGCGGGCGAGGAAACACCATATATTTT. It encodes CASTSGRGNTIYF. Supplemented by reference TRBV9 and TRBJ1-3, the full variable domain reads DSGVTQTPKHLITATGQRVTLRCSPRSGDLSVYWYQQSLDQGLQFLIQYYNGEERAKGNILERFSAQQFPDLHSELNLSSLELGDSALYFCASTSGRGNTIYFGEGSWLTVV.

V gene TRBV27 combines with J gene TRBJ2-3; no clear D. CDR3 length equals 12 residues. Germline V gene sequence: CDR1 MNHEY, CDR2 SMNVEV (reference sequence). V lost 0 bases, J lost 8 bases, and 6 bases lay in between. As DNA, the CDR3 is TGTGCCAGCAGTTTATCGCTGGGTACGCAGTATTTT. It translates to CASSLSLGTQYF.

This chain joins TRBV12-3 or TRBV12-4 and TRBJ1-2; 9 bases agree with TRBD1. Trimming removed 6 bases from V and 7 bases from J; junction bases left unmatched: 6. This CDR3 is 13 amino acids long. CDR3: CASRLQGAIGYTF. CDR3 DNA sequence: TGTGCCAGCAGATTACAGGGGGCAATTGGCTACACCTTC.

In this sample, this clonotype turned up many times. The genes are TRBV21-1 and TRBJ2-3; whether TRBD1, the table's D call, matches the DNA was not checked. TRBV21-1 has pseudogene status. The CDR3 has 17 amino acids. The CDR3 sequence: CASSTTTGEVVTDTQYF. The CDR3 DNA reads as TGTGCCAGCAGCACTACCACAGGGGAGGTGGTCACAGATACGCAGTATTTT.

This clonotype came up a few times. This chain connects TRBV10-3 to TRBJ2-2; D unclear. V was trimmed by 11 bases and J by 3 bases, leaving 16 bases between them. CDR3 length equals 14 residues. Per the germline V gene, CDR1 is ENHRY and CDR2 is SYGVKD. The CDR3 is CALSPRPDTGELFF. The DNA of the CDR3 is TGTGCCCTATCACCGCGACCCGACACCGGGGAGCTGTTTTTT.

The rearrangement links TRBV5-6 to TRBJ2-3, with TRBD2 as a possible D gene (5 bases). The V and J ends lost 5 bases and 4 bases respectively, with 11 bases between them. Per germline, CDR1 SGHDT and CDR2 YYEEEE. This CDR3 comprises 13 residues. CDR3 bases: TGTGCCAGCAGTCTTACTAGGTCAGATACGCAGTATTTT. This sequence encodes CASSLTRSDTQYF.

The J gene is TRBJ2-3, the V gene TRBV7-9, with D tentatively TRBD2 (5 bases). Trimming left V 5 bases short and J 0 bases short, with 15 bases between. The CDR3 has 16 amino acids. Germline CDR1 is SEHNR and CDR2 is FQNEAQ (reference sequence). The CDR3 region has the DNA TGTGCCAGCAGCCCCCGTCGCGGGCCTAGCACAGATACGCAGTATTTT. Protein sequence: CASSPRRGPSTDTQYF. The full variable domain, its missing parts supplied by reference TRBV7-9 and TRBJ2-3, is DTGVSQNPRHKITKRGQNVTFRCDPISEHNRLYWYRQTLGQGPEFLTYFQNEAQLEKSRLLSDRFSAERPKGSFSTLEIQRTEQGDSAMYLCASSPRRGPSTDTQYFGPGTRLTVL.

This clonotype showed up just a few times. The rearrangement links TRBV12-5 to TRBJ1-2, with 8 bases that match TRBD1. CDR1 is LGHNT, CDR2 FRNRAP, per germline. Unmatched junction bases numbered 9, after V lost 1 base and J lost 2 bases. CDR3 length equals 17 residues. The CDR3 here is CASGLALSRDRNYGYTF. CDR3 coding DNA: TGTGCTAGTGGTTTGGCCCTCTCTAGGGACAGGAACTATGGCTACACCTTC.

The V gene is TRBV9, the J gene TRBJ2-2; TRBD2 agrees at 7 bases. The V segment lost 2 bases and the J segment 5 bases; nucleotides outside the gene matches: 6. Germline V CDR1 and CDR2: SGDLS, YYNGEE. The CDR3 runs 15 residues. CDR3 coding DNA: TGTGCCAGCAGCGTCGGGGGGTCAGGGACCGGGGAGCTGTTTTTT. Translating it yields CASSVGGSGTGELFF.

This clonotype was picked up many times. The CDR3 DNA follows: TGTGCCAGCAGCTTAGCGGGAGTGCAAGAGACCCAGTACTTC. It is translated as CASSLAGVQETQYF. The chain uses TRBV7-9 and TRBJ2-5; TRBD2 might be the D (5 bases). Trimming pared 0 bases from V and 2 bases from J, leaving 7 bases between. The CDR3 loop spans 14 amino acids. Germline-derived CDR1 and CDR2 are SEHNR and FQNEAQ (reference sequence).

This clonotype was seen ten or more times. Here the CDR3 DNA reads TGTGCCAGCAGCCAAGCCCGGGACAGGGGCCAAGAGACCCAGTACTTC. Translated: CASSQARDRGQETQYF. The chain is built from TRBV4-2 and TRBJ2-5; TRBD1 aligns across 10 bases. V shed 1 base, J shed 1 base, and the junction held 3 bases outside the gene matches. The CDR3 loop spans 16 amino acids. CDR1 is LGHNA, CDR2 YNFKEQ, per germline.

The chain employs TRBV29-1 and TRBJ1-2, with no clear D. V was pared by 4 bases and J by 4 bases, with 7 bases between. The CDR3 contains 11 residues. Germline-derived CDR1 and CDR2 are SQVTM and ANQGSEA. CDR3 amino acids: CSVGSTYGYTF. CDR3 coding DNA: TGCAGCGTTGGATCCACCTATGGCTACACCTTC.

The table lists this clonotype with a few counts. This chain connects TRBV27 to TRBJ2-7; 8 bases map to TRBD2. CDR1 is MNHEY, CDR2 SMNVEV, per germline (reference sequence). The length of the CDR3 is 16 residues. V lost 3 bases, J lost 1 base, and 8 bases stayed unmatched. CDR3: CASSFMGAGVSYEQYF. The CDR3 DNA is TGTGCCAGCAGTTTTATGGGAGCGGGAGTGTCCTACGAGCAGTACTTC.

In its sample, this clonotype was seen a few times. The junction differs from germline at one of its ends, possibly a read error. V gene TRBV19 combines with J gene TRBJ2-1, with 9 bases fitting TRBD1. This CDR3 contains 12 residues. The germline CDR1 and CDR2 sequences are LNHDA and SQIVND (reference sequence). CDR3 in amino acids: CASSTGQGSSLF. Written as DNA, the CDR3 is TGTGCCAGTAGTACAGGACAGGGGAGTTCTCTCTTC.

The V and J genes are TRBV6-5 and TRBJ2-7, with D unclear. The CDR3 has 13 amino acids. Per the germline V gene, CDR1 is MNHEY and CDR2 is SVGAGI. V lost 2 bases to trimming and J lost 5 bases, with 10 bases between them. For the CDR3, the DNA is TGTGCCAGCAGTTACCAGTCCAGCCACGAGCAGTACTTC. Encoded protein: CASSYQSSHEQYF.

The sample holds a few counts of this clonotype. The DNA is left out, because the CDR3 cannot be placed on it with certainty; the CDR3 is given as TCRdb lists it. The rearrangement joins TRBV14 to TRBJ2-5; TRBD1 is the table's D call and was not checked against the DNA. The CDR3 adds up to 14 amino acids, both ends counted. Germline values: CDR1 SGHDN, CDR2 FVKESK. The CDR3 sequence is CASSLRAGGETQYF.

This clonotype appeared many times. DNA for the CDR3: TGTGCCAGCAGCTCTGGACAGGGCTACGAGCAGTACTTC. The encoded protein is CASSSGQGYEQYF. The rearrangement joins TRBV28 to TRBJ2-7; TRBD1 aligns across 8 bases. Trimming took 6 bases from V and 3 from J; bases not matched to a gene: 4. Germline CDR1 is MDHEN and CDR2 is SYDVKM. The CDR3 is made up of 13 amino acids.

This clonotype has more than one count but fewer than ten. V is TRBV2 and J is TRBJ1-5; D is possibly TRBD1 (5 bases). This CDR3 is built from 16 residues. The germline gives CDR1 SNHLY, CDR2 FYNNEI. V lost 6 bases and J 2 bases, leaving 17 bases between the germline ends. Here the CDR3 reads CASRTGTSGGNQPQHF. Written as DNA, the CDR3 is TGTGCCAGCAGAACTGGGACCTCTGGCGGCAATCAGCCCCAGCATTTT. The entire variable domain, with the rest obtained from reference TRBV2 and TRBJ1-5, is as follows: EPEVTQTPSHQVTQMGQEVILRCVPISNHLYFYWYRQILGQKVEFLVSFYNNEISEKSEIFDDQFSVERPDGSNFTLKIRSTKLEDSAMYFCASRTGTSGGNQPQHFGDGTRLSIL.

This clonotype has only a few counts. The J gene is TRBJ1-4, the V gene TRBV20-1; TRBD1 agrees at 9 bases. The CDR3 sequence is 12 residues long. With 5 bases clipped from V and 6 bases from J, the junction kept 1 base outside the gene matches. CDR1 is DFQATT and CDR2 is SNEGSKA in the germline V gene (reference sequence). CDR3 amino acids: CSAGTGYEKLFF. The CDR3 DNA reads as TGCAGTGCTGGGACAGGGTATGAAAAACTGTTTTTT.